This entry concerns a single T cell receptor (beta chain). Its matching antigen is unknown. At deep level, the assay was performed. The repertoire was sequenced with immunoSEQ multiplex PCR; TCRdb's copy has only in-frame clones and lacks some. The profile shows 2 million to 3 million clones, 85% to 95% of them singletons. The CDR3 contains 14 residues. Germline CDR1 SGHTA, CDR2 FQGNSA. V lost 3 bases to trimming and J lost 2 bases, with 11 bases between them. This sample stems from a study of shared clonotypes between healthy human individuals. Findings of the study overall: Large depth notwithstanding, sorted-subset sequencing proved incomplete by rarefaction.

Researchers partitioned CD4+ cells into CD45RA+ naive and CD45RA-negative memory subsets. Sample: naive CD4+ T cells sorted from blood. Subset specified: CD45RA+ positively selected. This sequence joins TRBV7-2 and TRBJ2-7; D gene uncertain. The TCR sequence derives from a young man in good health. CDR3 loop: CASSLGHQPYEQYF. The CDR3 region has the DNA TGTGCCAGCAGCTTGGGTCACCAACCCTACGAGCAGTACTTC.